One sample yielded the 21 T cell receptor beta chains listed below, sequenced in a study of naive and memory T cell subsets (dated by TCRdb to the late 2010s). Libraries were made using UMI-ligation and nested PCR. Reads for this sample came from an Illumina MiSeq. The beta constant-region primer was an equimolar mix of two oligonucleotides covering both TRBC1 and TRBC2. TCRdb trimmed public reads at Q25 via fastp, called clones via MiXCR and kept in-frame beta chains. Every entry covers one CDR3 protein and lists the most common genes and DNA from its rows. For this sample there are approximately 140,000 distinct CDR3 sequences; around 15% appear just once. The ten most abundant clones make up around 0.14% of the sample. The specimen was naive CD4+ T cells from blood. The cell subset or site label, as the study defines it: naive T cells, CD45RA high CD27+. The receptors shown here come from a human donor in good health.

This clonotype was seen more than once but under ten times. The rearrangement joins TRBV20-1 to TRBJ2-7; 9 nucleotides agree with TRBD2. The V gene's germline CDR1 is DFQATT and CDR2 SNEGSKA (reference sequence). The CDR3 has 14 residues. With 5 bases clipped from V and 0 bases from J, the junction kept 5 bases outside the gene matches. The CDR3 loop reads CSARGGENSYEQYF. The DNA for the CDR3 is TGCAGTGCTCGCGGGGGGGAAAACTCCTACGAGCAGTACTTC.

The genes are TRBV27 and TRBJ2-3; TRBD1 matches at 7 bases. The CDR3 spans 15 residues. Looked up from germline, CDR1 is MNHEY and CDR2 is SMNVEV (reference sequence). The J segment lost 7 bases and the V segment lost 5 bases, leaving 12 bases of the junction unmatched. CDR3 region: CASSQGVGIKNTQYF. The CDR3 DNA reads TGTGCCAGCAGTCAGGGGGTAGGGATTAAGAATACGCAGTATTTT.

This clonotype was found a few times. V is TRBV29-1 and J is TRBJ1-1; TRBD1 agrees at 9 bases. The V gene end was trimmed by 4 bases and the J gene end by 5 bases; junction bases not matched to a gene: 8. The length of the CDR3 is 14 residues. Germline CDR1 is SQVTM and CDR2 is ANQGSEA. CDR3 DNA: TGCAGCGTTGTGCACAGGGGGCGGGAAACTGAAGCTTTCTTT. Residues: CSVVHRGRETEAFF.

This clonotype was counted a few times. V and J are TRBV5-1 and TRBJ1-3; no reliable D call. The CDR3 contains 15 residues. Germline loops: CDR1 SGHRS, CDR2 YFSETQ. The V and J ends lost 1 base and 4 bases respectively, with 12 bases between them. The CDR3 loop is CASSLSPQIGNTIYF. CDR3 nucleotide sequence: TGCGCCAGCAGCTTGAGCCCGCAGATCGGAAACACCATATATTTT.

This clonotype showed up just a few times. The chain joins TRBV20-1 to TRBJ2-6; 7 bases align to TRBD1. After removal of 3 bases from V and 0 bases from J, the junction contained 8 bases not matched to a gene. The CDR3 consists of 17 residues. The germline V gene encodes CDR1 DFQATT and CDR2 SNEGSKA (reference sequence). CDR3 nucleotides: TGCAGTGCTAGGAACGCAGAGGGGGCCTCTGGGGCCAACGTCCTGACTTTC. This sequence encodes CSARNAEGASGANVLTF.

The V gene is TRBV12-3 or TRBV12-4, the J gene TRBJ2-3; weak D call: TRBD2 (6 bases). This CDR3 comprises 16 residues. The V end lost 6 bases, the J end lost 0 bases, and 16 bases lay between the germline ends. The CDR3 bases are TGTGCCAGCAGGCTGCTAGCGACCACTAGCACAGATACGCAGTATTTT. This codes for CASRLLATTSTDTQYF.

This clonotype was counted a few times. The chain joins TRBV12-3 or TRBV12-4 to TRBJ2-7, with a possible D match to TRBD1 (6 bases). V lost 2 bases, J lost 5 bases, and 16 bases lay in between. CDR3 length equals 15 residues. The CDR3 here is CASSLSPQGSHEQYF. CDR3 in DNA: TGTGCCAGCAGTTTATCGCCGCAGGGGTCCCACGAGCAGTACTTC.

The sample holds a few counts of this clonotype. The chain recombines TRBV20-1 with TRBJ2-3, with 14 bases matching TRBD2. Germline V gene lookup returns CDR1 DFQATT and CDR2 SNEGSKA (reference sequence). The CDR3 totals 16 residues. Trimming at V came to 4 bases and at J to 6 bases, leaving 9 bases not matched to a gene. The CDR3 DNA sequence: TGCAGTGCTACACCCCCGGGACTAGCGGGAGTTGATACGCAGTATTTT. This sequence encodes CSATPPGLAGVDTQYF.

The CDR3 nucleotides read TGCAGTGCTACACTAGCGGGAGGCGGAGCAGAGACCCAGTACTTC. This gives the protein CSATLAGGGAETQYF. The chain joins TRBV20-1 to TRBJ2-5; 12 bases are shared with TRBD2. Losses at the gene ends were 4 bases for V and 4 bases for J; bases not matched to a gene: 7. CDR3 size: 15 residues. Per the germline V gene, CDR1 is DFQATT and CDR2 is SNEGSKA (reference sequence).

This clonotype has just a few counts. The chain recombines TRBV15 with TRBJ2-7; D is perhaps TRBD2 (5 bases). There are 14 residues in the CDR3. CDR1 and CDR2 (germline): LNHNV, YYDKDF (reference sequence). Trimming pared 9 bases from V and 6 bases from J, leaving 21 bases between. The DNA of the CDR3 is TGTGCCACGAGCGCCCGGGGTAGTCGATCCGAGCAGTACTTC. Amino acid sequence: CATSARGSRSEQYF.

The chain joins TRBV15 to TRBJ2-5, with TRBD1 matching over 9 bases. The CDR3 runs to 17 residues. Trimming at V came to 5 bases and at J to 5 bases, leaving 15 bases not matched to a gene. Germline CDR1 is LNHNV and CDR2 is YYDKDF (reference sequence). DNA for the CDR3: TGTGCCACCAGCGGTTACCGGGACAGGGTAAATGCGGAGACCCAGTACTTC. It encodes CATSGYRDRVNAETQYF.

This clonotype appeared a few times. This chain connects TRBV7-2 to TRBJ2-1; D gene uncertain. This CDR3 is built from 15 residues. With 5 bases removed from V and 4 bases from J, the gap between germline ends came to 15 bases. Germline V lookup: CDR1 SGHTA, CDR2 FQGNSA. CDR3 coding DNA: TGTGCCAGCAGCCCGGTGGCGGCCACATACAATGAGCAGTTCTTC. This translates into CASSPVAATYNEQFF.

The CDR3 reads CASSFSTSSYNEQFF. The CDR3 nucleotides read TGTGCCAGCAGCTTTAGCACCAGCTCCTACAATGAGCAGTTCTTC. The V and J genes are TRBV11-2 and TRBJ2-1, with D unclear. CDR1 and CDR2 (germline): SGHAT, FQNNGV. Trimming left V 3 bases short and J 0 bases short, with 9 bases between. The CDR3 sequence is 15 residues long.

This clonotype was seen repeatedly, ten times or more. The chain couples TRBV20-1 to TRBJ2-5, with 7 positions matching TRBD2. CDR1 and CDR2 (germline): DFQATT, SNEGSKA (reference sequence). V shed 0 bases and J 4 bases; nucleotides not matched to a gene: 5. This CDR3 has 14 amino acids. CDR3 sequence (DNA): TGCAGTGCTAGAGATCGGCGGGAGCCAGAGACCCAGTACTTC. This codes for CSARDRREPETQYF.

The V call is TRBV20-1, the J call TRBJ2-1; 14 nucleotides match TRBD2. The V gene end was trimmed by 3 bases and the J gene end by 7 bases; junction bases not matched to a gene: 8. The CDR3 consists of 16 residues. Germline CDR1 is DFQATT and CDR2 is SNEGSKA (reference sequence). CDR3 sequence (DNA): TGCAGTGCTAGTGGATCGACTAGCGGGAGGGCGAATGAGCAGTTCTTC. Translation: CSASGSTSGRANEQFF.

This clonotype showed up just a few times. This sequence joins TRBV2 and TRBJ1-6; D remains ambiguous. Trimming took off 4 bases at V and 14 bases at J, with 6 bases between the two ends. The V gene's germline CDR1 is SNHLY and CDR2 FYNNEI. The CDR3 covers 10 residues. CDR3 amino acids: CASSADALHF. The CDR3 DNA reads TGTGCCAGCAGTGCTGATGCCCTCCACTTT.

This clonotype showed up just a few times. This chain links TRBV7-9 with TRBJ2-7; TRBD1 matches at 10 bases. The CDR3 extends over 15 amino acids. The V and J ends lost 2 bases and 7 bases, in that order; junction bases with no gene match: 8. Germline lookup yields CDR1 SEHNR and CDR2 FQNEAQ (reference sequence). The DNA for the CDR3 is TGTGCCAGCAGCTTATCTGACAGGGGGCTCGGTGAGCAGTACTTC. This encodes CASSLSDRGLGEQYF.

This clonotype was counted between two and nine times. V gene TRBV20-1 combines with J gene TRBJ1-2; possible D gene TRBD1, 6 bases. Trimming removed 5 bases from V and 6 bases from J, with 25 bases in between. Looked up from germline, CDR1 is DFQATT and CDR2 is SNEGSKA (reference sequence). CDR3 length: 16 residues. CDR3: CSAVPDTYRESHGYTF. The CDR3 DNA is TGCAGTGCTGTCCCCGACACTTACAGGGAATCTCATGGCTACACCTTC.

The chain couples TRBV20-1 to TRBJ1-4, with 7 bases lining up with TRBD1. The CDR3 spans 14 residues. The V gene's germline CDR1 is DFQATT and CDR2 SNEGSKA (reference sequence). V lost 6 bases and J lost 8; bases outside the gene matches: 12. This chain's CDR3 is CSAGDSGDREKLFF. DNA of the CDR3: TGCAGTGCGGGGGACAGTGGGGATCGGGAAAAACTGTTTTTT.

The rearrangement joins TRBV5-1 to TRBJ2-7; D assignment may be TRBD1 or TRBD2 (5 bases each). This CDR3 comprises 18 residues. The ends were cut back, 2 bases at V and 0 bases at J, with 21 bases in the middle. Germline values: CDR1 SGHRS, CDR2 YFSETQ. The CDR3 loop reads CASSFQFPGPTASYEQYF. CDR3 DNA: TGCGCCAGCAGCTTTCAATTTCCGGGGCCCACAGCCTCCTACGAGCAGTACTTC.

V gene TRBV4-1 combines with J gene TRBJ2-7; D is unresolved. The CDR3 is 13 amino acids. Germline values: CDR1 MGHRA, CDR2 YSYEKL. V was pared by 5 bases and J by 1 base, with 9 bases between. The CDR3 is CASSTDTSYEQYF. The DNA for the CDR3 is TGCGCCAGCAGCACTGACACGTCCTACGAGCAGTACTTC.